These T cell receptor beta chains were read from a single sample in a study of shared clonotypes between healthy human individuals. The data were produced by immunoSEQ multiplex PCR, yet TCRdb's version contains in-frame clones alone and is incomplete. The table has about 490,000 clones, approximately 79% seen once. Sequenced sample: PBMCs. Every receptor here comes from a woman aged 40 to 50 in good health. Some clones in this sample may be carry-over from other donors' samples. The CDR3 runs from the conserved cysteine through the conserved F or W. A D gene is named only where the DNA matches it firmly. Clone size is given for some rows only: seen once, a few or many times, or a class if the clone is expanded.

12	TRBJ2-1	TRBV10-3	TRBD2	.	TGTGCCATTGGGACTAATAACAATGAGCAGTTCTTC	CAIGTNNNEQFF
14	TRBJ2-2	TRBV19	.	once	TGTGCCAGTAGTACCCTCGTTGGGCCCGGGGAGCTGTTTTTT	CASSTLVGPGELFF
12	TRBJ2-7	TRBV7-9	.	.	TGTGCCAGCAGCTTATCCCCCTACGAGCAGTACTTC	CASSLSPYEQYF
13	TRBJ1-4	TRBV6-6	TRBD1	.	TGTGCCAGCAGTTATACAGGGGACGAAAAACTGTTTTTT	CASSYTGDEKLFF
12	TRBJ1-1	TRBV9	.	.	TGTGCCAGCGGACCGCCTAGCAGTGAAGCTTTCTTT	CASGPPSSEAFF
12	TRBJ2-1	TRBV5-1	.	.	TGCGCCAGCAGCTTGGGGGGCATTGAGCAGTTCTTC	CASSLGGIEQFF
14	TRBJ2-2	TRBV10-2	.	.	TGCGCCAGCAGTGAGCGGCTGACCGGCGGGGAGCTGTTTTTT	CASSERLTGGELFF
14	TRBJ2-5	TRBV5-6	.	.	TGTGCCAGCAGCTTCTTGGACTTCCAAGAGACCCAGTACTTC	CASSFLDFQETQYF
15	TRBJ1-6	TRBV5-1	.	.	TGCGCCAGCAGCTTGAGCGGGAGCTCAAATTCACCCCTCCACTTT	CASSLSGSSNSPLHF
13	TRBJ2-7	TRBV11-2	TRBD1	once	TGTGCCAGCAGCTTCGGGACAGGTTACGAGCAGTACTTC	CASSFGTGYEQYF
16	TRBJ2-7	TRBV19	.	.	TGTGCCAGTAGTGTGGAACAAGGTGGATTCTCCTACGAGCAGTACTTC	CASSVEQGGFSYEQYF
15	TRBJ1-3	TRBV5-1	TRBD1	.	TGCGCCAGCAGGCAGACAGGGGCCTCTGGAAACACCATATATTTT	CASRQTGASGNTIYF
15	TRBJ2-2	TRBV5-1	.	few	TGCGCCAGCAGCCCCCAGGACAGTTCCACCGGGGAGCTGTTTTTT	CASSPQDSSTGELFF
16	TRBJ2-1	TRBV9	TRBD2	.	TGTGCCAGCAGCCCACGACTAGCGGGAGTAGCCAATGAGCAGTTCTTC	CASSPRLAGVANEQFF
12	TRBJ2-5	TRBV29-1	.	.	TGCAGCGTTGTGAACCCCGCGGAGACCCAGTACTTC	CSVVNPAETQYF
14	TRBJ1-2	TRBV9	.	.	TGTGCCAGCAGCGTAGATGGCTCAGGCTATGGCTACACCTTC	CASSVDGSGYGYTF